This TCR beta chain originates from a study of monozygotic twins with inflammatory bowel disease. Study conclusions and caveats: Discordant twins showed the same repertoire similarity as concordant twins, possibly from limited power. Since immunosuppressive treatments differed, patient repertoires may have gained added variability.

Blood (roughly 2.3 ml) was collected from every donor individually. Whole blood, unsorted for T cells, was the source of total RNA. TCRdb reprocessed the 5' RACE reads, keeping one entry per CDR3 protein, no DNA. Its listing shows 200,000 to 250,000 distinct CDR3 sequences. As regards this clonotype: Its cognate antigen is unknown.

The CDR3 runs to 14 residues. Germline V gene sequence: CDR1 SSHAT, CDR2 FNYEAQ (reference sequence). The gene calls are TRBV7-7 and TRBJ2-5; as DNA is missing, the TRBD1 call by TCRdb cannot be tested. The source is a human donor with ulcerative colitis or Crohn's disease, or a healthy co-twin of an affected twin (not recorded which). The sequencing sample was made of blood. The CDR3: CASSLVSREETQYF.